This TCR beta chain was captured by sequencing in a study of T-cell reconstitution after alpha-beta-depleted transplantation in children (dated by TCRdb to the mid-2010s). Study-wide context: T-cell immune reconstitution after TCRalphabeta/CD19-depleted allogeneic hematopoietic cell transplantation in children was quantitatively tracked in the study by means of TCR repertoire profiling. The study at large found these results: About two months after transplant, the apparently early recovery of alphabetaT-cell counts reportedly depended on just several hundred clones that had expanded rapidly and came from non-depleted graft cells. In some patients, the high TCRbeta diversity seen at day 60 was put down to recipient T cells and intrathymic progenitors that had survived conditioning. Over subsequent months, a decline in hyperexpanded clone frequencies was noted, and after one year, T-cell counts and TCRbeta diversity were mostly ascribed to newly produced T cells.

Library generation was performed with PCR. The listed sequencing device is Illumina HiSeq 2500. TCR libraries were prepared with molecular barcoding, using unique molecular identifiers to normalize TCRbeta repertoire quantification. Using fastp at Q25 and MiXCR, TCRdb reprocessed the public reads and kept productive beta chains. Here each entry gathers all rows of one CDR3 protein and keeps the most common genes and DNA. This sample gives about 580,000 distinct CDR3 sequences in total; 20% to 25% of them show up just once. The biggest ten clones account for 12% to 15% of the sample. This clonotype was counted a few times. The specificity of this receptor is unknown. Per-base quality was not reported, and no clone a single base away is much larger than it. Trimming leaves V shorter by 0 bases and J shorter by 4 bases, with the junction holding 7 bases beyond the gene matches. Counted from cysteine to phenylalanine, this CDR3 has 16 amino acids. CDR3 DNA only is kept here, 48 bases in frame from base 1. CDR1 and CDR2 were assigned from the germline V gene (reference sequence) as SGHKS and YYEKEE.

The sample's treatment or condition, from its label and the paper: allogeneic hematopoietic cell transplantation with graft depleted of TCRalphabeta T cells and CD19 B cells. The transplant recipients were children given TCRalphabeta/CD19-depleted allogeneic hematopoietic cell grafts. This sample comprised PBMCs, mostly from graft donor cells, obtained 360 days after TCRalphabeta/CD19-depleted stem cell transplant. The chain is made from TRBV5-5 and TRBJ2-1, and 7 junctional nucleotides match TRBD1. The clonotype comes from a boy in the first two years of life who had a stem cell transplant for acute myeloid leukemia, so the T cells may come from the graft donor. The encoded CDR3 is CASSLAGTADYNEQFF. The DNA sequence follows: TGTGCCAGCAGCTTGGCCGGGACAGCGGATTACAATGAGCAGTTCTTC.